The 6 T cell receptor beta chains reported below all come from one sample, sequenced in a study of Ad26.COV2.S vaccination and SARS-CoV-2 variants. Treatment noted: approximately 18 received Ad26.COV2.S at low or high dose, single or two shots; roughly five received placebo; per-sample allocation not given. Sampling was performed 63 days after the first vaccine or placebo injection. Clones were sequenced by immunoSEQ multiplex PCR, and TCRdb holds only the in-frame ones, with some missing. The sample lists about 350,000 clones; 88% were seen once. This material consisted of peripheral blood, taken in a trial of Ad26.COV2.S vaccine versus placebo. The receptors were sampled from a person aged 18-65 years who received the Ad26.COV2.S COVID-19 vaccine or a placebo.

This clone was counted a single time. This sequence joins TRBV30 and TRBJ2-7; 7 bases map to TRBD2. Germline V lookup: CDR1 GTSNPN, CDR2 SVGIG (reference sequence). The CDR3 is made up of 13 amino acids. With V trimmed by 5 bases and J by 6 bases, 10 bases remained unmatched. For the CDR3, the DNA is TGTGCCTGGGCCCGAGCTGCGGGGGTCGAGCAGTACTTC. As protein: CAWARAAGVEQYF.

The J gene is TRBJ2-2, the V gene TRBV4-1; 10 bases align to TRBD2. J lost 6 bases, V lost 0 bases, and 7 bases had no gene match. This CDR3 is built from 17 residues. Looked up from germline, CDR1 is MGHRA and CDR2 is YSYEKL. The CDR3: CASSQEGASGSSGELFF. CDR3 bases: TGCGCCAGCAGCCAAGAGGGAGCTAGCGGGAGTTCCGGGGAGCTGTTTTTT.

The CDR3: CASSLAGARVSADYTF. DNA of the CDR3: TGTGCCAGCAGCTTAGCCGGGGCGAGGGTATCGGCTGACTACACCTTC. The rearrangement joins TRBV7-2 to TRBJ1-2; possible D gene TRBD1, 5 bases. This CDR3 spans 16 amino acids. Trimming cost V 0 bases and J 10 bases, with 21 bases left between them. Per the germline V gene, CDR1 is SGHTA and CDR2 is FQGNSA.

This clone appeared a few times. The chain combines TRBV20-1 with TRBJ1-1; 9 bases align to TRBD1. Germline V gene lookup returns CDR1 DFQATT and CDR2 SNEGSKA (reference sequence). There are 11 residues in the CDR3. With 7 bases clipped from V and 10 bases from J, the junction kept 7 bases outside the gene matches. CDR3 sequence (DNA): TGCAGTGTTCTACAGGGGGCAGGAGCTTTCTTT. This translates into CSVLQGAGAFF.

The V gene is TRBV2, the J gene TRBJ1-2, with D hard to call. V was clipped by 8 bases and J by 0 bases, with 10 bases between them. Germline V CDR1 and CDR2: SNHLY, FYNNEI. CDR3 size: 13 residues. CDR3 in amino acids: CASRSDSNYGYTF. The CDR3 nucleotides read TGTGCCAGCCGGTCCGACTCTAACTATGGCTACACCTTC.

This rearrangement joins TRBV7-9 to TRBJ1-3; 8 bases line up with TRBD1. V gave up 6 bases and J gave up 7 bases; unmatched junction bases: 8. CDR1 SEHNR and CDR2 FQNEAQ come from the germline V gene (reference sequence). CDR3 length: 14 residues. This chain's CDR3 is CASRTGTGSNTIYF. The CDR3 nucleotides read TGTGCCAGCAGAACCGGGACAGGTAGCAACACCATATATTTT.